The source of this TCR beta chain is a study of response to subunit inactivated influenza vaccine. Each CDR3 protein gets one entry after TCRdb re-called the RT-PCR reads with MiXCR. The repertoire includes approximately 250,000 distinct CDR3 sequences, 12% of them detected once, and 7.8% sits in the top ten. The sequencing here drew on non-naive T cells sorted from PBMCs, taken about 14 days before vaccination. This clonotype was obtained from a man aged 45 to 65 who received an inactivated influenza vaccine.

DNA for the CDR3: TGCGCCAGCAGCTTGTTTGGAGTACGAGAGACCCAGTACTTC. Amino acid sequence: CASSLFGVRETQYF. The V call is TRBV5-1, the J call TRBJ2-5, with D hard to call. This CDR3 region has 14 residues. Per germline, CDR1 SGHRS and CDR2 YFSETQ. Between the trimmed V and J ends, which lost 1 base and 4 bases, there was a span of 11 bases.